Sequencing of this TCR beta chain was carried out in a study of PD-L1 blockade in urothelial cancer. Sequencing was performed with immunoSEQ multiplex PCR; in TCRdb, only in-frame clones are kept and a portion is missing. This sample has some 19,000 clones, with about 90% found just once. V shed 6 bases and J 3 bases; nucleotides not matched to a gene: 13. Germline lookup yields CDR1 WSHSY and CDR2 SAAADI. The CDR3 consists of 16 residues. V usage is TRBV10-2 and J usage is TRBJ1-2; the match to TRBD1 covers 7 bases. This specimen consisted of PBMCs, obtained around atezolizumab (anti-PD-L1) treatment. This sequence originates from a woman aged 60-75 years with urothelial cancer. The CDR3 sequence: CASRATTGKGDYGYTF. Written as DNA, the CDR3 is TGCGCCAGCAGGGCCACGACAGGGAAAGGGGACTATGGCTACACCTTC.